This record concerns one T cell receptor (beta chain) sequence. The antigen remains undetermined. The data originate from a study of early stage breast cancer tumors. Across the whole study: Of some 16 invasive breast tumors, more than nine were hormone receptor-positive, HER2-negative. General observations from the study: Tumors had roughly 2.4-fold higher T cell density and higher clonality than adjacent normal breast tissue. Blood repertoires resembled normal breast more than tumor.

Repertoires were generated with immunoSEQ multiplex PCR, while TCRdb's copy carries only in-frame clones and drops some. The sample comprises roughly 40,000 clones, roughly 69% of which are singletons, and 7.2% rests with the top ten. V dropped 1 base and J dropped 7; count of bases not matched to a gene: 19. This CDR3 has 19 amino acids. Germline CDR1 and CDR2: LGHNA and YNFKEQ. Sequencing input: blood. This sequence was found in a person aged 45 to 59 with breast cancer. The V gene is TRBV4-2, the J gene TRBJ1-2; 9 bases agree with TRBD1. CDR3 sequence reads: CASSQGDPGQGTSLFGYTF. The CDR3 nucleotides are TGTGCCAGCAGCCAAGGTGACCCGGGACAGGGAACTTCGCTTTTTGGCTACACCTTC.